What follows are 7 T cell receptor beta chains derived from one specimen sequenced in a study of cytomegalovirus exposure and HLA in healthy donors. The PCR used 60 Vbeta and 13 Jbeta primers. Assay: immunoSEQ multiplex PCR; the TCRdb copy retains only in-frame clones and omits some. The sample holds more than 200,000 clones, over 60% seen once. Sequencing input: PBMCs. The receptors here all came from a young man in good health and CMV-seronegative.

J is TRBJ1-1 and V is TRBV4-3; 11 nucleotides match TRBD1. V trimming: 4 bases; J trimming: 5 bases; junction bases outside the gene matches: 9. CDR1 is LGHNA, CDR2 YSLEER, per germline. The CDR3 consists of 16 residues. This CDR3 reads CASSPGTGGLRTEAFF. As DNA, the CDR3 is TGCGCCAGCAGCCCCGGGACAGGGGGGTTAAGGACTGAAGCTTTCTTT.

This chain uses TRBV4-2 with TRBJ2-5; D perhaps matches TRBD1 (6 bases). Germline CDR1 is LGHNA and CDR2 is YNFKEQ. This CDR3 has 14 residues. Trimming shortened V by 0 bases and J by 4 bases, and 9 bases separated the two germline ends. The CDR3 sequence is CASSQEEGVETQYF. In nucleotides, the CDR3 is TGTGCCAGCAGCCAAGAAGAGGGGGTAGAGACCCAGTACTTC.

About this clone itself: Compared with germline, one end of the junction differs, possibly owing to a read error. V gene TRBV6-5 combines with J gene TRBJ2-2; the D gene is possibly TRBD2 (5 bases). In germline, CDR1 is MNHEY, CDR2 SVGAGI. This CDR3 region has 13 residues. The CDR3: CASSYLGSGELFF. The CDR3 nucleotides are TGTGCCAGCAGCTACTTGGGGAGCGGGGAGCTGTTTTTT.

The chain couples TRBV6-5 to TRBJ2-5; 8 bases line up with TRBD1. Germline V gives CDR1 MNHEY, CDR2 SVGAGI. The CDR3 is 13 amino acids. The junction had 5 bases not matched to a gene; V was cut back by 6 bases and J by 5 bases. CDR3 coding DNA: TGTGCCAGCAGCCGACAGGGGTGGGAGACCCAGTACTTC. This gives the protein CASSRQGWETQYF.

The gene calls are TRBV11-2 and TRBJ2-4; possibly TRBD2 for D (5 bases). The germline V gene encodes CDR1 SGHAT and CDR2 FQNNGV. Trimming pared 3 bases from V and 0 bases from J, leaving 12 bases between. The CDR3 is 16 amino acids. The CDR3 here is CASSFDGGLAKNIQYF. The DNA of the CDR3 is TGTGCCAGCAGCTTTGACGGCGGGCTAGCCAAAAACATTCAGTACTTC. Full variable domain (rest looked up from reference TRBV11-2 and TRBJ2-4): EAGVAQSPRYKIIEKRQSVAFWCNPISGHATLYWYQQILGQGPKLLIQFQNNGVVDDSQLPKDRFSAERLKGVDSTLKIQPAKLEDSAVYLCASSFDGGLAKNIQYFGAGTRLSVL.

The table lists this clone with a few counts. V and J are TRBV15 and TRBJ1-1, with D possibly TRBD1 on 6 matching bases. The CDR3 contains 15 residues. Germline CDR1 and CDR2: LNHNV and YYDKDF (reference sequence). V lost 0 bases and J 1 base, leaving 9 bases between the germline ends. CDR3 residues: CATSREGGKNTEAFF. The DNA for the CDR3 is TGTGCCACCAGCAGAGAAGGGGGTAAGAACACTGAAGCTTTCTTT. Supplemented by reference TRBV15 and TRBJ1-1, the full variable domain reads DAMVIQNPRYQVTQFGKPVTLSCSQTLNHNVMYWYQQKSSQAPKLLFHYYDKDFNNEADTPDNFQSRRPNTSFCFLDIRSPGLGDTAMYLCATSREGGKNTEAFFGQGTRLTVV.

J is TRBJ1-4 and V is TRBV2; D uncertain. Germline CDR1 is SNHLY and CDR2 is FYNNEI. The CDR3 is made up of 16 amino acids. V shed 3 bases and J shed 0 bases, with 11 bases lying between them. The CDR3 reads CASSDVHPATNEKLFF. The CDR3, as DNA: TGTGCCAGCAGTGATGTCCACCCAGCAACTAATGAAAAACTGTTTTTT.